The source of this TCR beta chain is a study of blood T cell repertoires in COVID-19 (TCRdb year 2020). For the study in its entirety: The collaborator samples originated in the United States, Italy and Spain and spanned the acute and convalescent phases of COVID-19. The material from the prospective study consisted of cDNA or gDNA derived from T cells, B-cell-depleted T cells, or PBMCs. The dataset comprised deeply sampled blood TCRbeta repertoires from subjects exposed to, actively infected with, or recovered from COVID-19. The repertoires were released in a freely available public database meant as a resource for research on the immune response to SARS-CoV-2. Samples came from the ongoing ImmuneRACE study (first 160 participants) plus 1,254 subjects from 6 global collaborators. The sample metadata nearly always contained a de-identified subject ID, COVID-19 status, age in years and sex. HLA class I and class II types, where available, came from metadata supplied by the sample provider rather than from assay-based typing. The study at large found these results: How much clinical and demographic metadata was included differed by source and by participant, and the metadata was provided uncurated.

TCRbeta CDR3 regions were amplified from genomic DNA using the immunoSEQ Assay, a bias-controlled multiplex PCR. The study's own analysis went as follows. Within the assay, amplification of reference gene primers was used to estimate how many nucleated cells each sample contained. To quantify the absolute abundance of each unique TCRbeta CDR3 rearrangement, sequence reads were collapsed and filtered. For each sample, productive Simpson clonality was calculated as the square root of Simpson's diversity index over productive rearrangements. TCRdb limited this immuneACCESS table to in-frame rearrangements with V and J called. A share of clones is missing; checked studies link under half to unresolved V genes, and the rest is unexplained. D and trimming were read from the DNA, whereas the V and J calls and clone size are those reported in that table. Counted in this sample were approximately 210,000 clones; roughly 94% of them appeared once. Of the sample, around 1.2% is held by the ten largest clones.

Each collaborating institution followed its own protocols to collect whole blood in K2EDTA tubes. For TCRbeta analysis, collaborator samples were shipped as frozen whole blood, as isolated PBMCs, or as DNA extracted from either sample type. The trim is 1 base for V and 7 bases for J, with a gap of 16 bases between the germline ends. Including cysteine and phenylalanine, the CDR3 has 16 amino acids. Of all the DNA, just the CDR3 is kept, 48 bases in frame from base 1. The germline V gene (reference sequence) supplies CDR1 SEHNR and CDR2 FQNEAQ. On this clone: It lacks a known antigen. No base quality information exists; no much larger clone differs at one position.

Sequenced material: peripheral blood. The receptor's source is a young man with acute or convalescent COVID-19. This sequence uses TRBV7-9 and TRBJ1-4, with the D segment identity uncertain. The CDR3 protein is CASSLVMGSGVEKLFF. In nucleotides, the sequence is TGTGCCAGCAGCTTAGTGATGGGCAGTGGTGTTGAAAAACTGTTTTTT.